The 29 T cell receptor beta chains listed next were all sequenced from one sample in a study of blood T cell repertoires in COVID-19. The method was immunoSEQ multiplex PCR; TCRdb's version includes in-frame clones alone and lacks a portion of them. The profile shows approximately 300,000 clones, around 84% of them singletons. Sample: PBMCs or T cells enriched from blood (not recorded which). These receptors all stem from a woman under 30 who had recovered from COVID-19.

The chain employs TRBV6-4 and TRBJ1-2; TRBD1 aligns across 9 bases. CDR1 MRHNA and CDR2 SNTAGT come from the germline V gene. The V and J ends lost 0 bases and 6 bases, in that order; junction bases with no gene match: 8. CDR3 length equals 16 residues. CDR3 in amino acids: CASSDSTTGQGNGYTF. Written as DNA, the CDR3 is TGTGCCAGCAGTGACTCGACCACGGGACAGGGTAATGGCTACACCTTC.

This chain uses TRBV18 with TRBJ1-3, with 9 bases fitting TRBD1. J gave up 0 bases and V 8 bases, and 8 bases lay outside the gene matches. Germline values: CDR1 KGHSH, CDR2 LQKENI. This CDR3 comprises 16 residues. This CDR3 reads CASRPGQGNSGNTIYF. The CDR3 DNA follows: TGTGCCAGCAGACCGGGACAGGGAAACTCTGGAAACACCATATATTTT.

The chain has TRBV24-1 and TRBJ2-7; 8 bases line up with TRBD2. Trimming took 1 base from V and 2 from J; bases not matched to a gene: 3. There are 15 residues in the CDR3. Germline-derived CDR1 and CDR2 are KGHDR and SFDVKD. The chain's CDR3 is CATSDLAGAPYEQYF. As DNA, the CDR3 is TGTGCCACCAGTGATTTAGCGGGGGCCCCCTACGAGCAGTACTTC.

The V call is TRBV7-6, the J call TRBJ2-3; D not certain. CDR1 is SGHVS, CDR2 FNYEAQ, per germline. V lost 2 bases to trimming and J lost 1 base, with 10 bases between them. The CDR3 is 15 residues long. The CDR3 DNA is TGTGCCAGCAGCTTATTAGTAGAGCGCACAGATACGCAGTATTTT. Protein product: CASSLLVERTDTQYF.

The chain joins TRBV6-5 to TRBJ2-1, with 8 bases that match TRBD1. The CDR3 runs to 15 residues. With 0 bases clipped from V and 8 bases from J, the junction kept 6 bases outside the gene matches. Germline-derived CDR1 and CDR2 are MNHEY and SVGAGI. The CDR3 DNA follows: TGTGCCAGCAGTTACTCAGCAGCAGGGGGCCATGAGCAGTTCTTC. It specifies CASSYSAAGGHEQFF.

CDR3 sequence reads: CASSHREGMRKLFF. CDR3 bases: TGTGCCAGCAGCCACCGGGAGGGTATGAGGAAACTGTTTTTT. The gene calls are TRBV3-1 (or the pseudogene TRBV3-2) and TRBJ1-4; no clear D gene. The CDR3 is made up of 14 amino acids. Between the trimmed V and J ends, which lost 3 bases and 11 bases, there was a span of 16 bases. CDR1 and CDR2 (germline): LGHDT, YNNKEL (reference sequence).

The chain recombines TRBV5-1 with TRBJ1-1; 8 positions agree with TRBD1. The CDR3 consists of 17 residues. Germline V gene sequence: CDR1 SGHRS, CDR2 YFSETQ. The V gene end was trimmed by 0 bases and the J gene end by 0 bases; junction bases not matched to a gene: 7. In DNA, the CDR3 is TGCGCCAGCAGCTTGGACCAGGGGGCCCCTATGAACACTGAAGCTTTCTTT. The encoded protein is CASSLDQGAPMNTEAFF.

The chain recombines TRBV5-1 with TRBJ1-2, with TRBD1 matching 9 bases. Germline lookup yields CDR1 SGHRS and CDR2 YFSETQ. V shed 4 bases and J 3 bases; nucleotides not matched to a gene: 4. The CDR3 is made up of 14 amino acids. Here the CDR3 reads CASSVGTGYYGYTF. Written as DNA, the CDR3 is TGCGCCAGCAGCGTAGGGACAGGGTACTATGGCTACACCTTC.

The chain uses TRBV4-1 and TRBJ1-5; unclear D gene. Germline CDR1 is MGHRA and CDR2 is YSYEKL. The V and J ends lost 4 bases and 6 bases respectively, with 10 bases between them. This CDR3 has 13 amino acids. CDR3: CASSRERGQPQHF. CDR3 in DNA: TGCGCCAGCAGCCGAGAGAGAGGTCAGCCCCAGCATTTT.

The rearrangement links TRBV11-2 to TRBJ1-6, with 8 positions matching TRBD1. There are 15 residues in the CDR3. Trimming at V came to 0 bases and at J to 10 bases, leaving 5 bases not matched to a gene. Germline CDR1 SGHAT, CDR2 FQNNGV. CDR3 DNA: TGTGCCAGCAGCTTAGAAGGGACAGGAGGATCACCCCTCCACTTT. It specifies CASSLEGTGGSPLHF.

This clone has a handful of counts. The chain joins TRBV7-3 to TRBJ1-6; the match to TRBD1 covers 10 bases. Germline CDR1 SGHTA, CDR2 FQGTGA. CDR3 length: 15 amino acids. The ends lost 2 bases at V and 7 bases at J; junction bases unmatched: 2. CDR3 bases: TGTGCCAGCAGCTTAGGGACAGGGGCCAATTCACCCCTCCACTTT. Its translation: CASSLGTGANSPLHF.

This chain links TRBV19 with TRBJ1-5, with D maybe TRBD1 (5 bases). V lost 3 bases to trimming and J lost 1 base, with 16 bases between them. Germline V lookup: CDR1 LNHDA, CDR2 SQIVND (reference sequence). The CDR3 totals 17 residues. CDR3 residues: CASSIDAWGGSNQPQHF. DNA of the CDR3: TGTGCCAGTAGTATTGACGCCTGGGGGGGAAGCAATCAGCCCCAGCATTTT.

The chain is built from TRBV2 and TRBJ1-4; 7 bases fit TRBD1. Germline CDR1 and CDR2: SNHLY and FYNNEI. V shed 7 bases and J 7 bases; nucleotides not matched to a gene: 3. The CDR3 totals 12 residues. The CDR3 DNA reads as TGTGCCAGCATGTGGGACAGTGAAAAACTGTTTTTT. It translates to CASMWDSEKLFF.

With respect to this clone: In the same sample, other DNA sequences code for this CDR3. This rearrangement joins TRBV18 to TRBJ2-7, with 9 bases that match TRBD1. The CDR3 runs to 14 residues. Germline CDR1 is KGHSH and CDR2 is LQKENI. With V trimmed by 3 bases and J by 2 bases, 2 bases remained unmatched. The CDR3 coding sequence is TGTGCCAGCTCACCTGGACAGGGGACCTACGAGCAGTACTTC. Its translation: CASSPGQGTYEQYF. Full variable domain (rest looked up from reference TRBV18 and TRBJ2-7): NAGVMQNPRHLVRRRGQEARLRCSPMKGHSHVYWYRQLPEEGLKFMVYLQKENIIDESGMPKERFSAEFPKEGPSILRIQQVVRGDSAAYFCASSPGQGTYEQYFGPGTRLTVT.

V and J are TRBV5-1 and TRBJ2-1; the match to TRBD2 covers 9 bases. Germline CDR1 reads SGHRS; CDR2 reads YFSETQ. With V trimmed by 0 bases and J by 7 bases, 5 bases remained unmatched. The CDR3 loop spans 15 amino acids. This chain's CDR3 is CASSLAAGGSNEQFF. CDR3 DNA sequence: TGCGCCAGCAGCTTGGCAGCGGGAGGTTCAAATGAGCAGTTCTTC.

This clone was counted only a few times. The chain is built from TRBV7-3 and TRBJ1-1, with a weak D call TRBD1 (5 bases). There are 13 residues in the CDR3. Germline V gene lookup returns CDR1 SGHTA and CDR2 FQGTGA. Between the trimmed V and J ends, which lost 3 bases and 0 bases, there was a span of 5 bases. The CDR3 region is CASSLDMNTEAFF. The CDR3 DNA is TGTGCCAGCAGCTTGGACATGAACACTGAAGCTTTCTTT. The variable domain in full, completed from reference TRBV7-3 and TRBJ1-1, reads GAGVSQTPSNKVTEKGKYVELRCDPISGHTALYWYRQSLGQGPEFLIYFQGTGAADDSGLPNDRFFAVRPEGSVSTLKIQRTERGDSAVYLCASSLDMNTEAFFGQGTRLTVV.

The CDR3 DNA follows: TGTGCCAGCAGCGTAGGGATCTCGGGCCAAGAGACCCAGTACTTC. This translates into CASSVGISGQETQYF. V is TRBV9 and J is TRBJ2-5; no clear D. From germline, CDR1 is SGDLS and CDR2 YYNGEE. Trimming stripped 0 bases from V and 1 base from J, with 10 bases between. The length of the CDR3 is 15 residues.

The CDR3 DNA follows: TGTGCCAGCAGCCCTGGGTCCCCAGGGCCGCAGTACTTC. Amino acids: CASSPGSPGPQYF. V usage is TRBV7-3 and J usage is TRBJ2-7; a possible D gene is TRBD1 (5 bases). CDR1 is SGHTA, CDR2 FQGTGA, per germline. The CDR3 extends over 13 amino acids. V lost 5 bases and J 9 bases, leaving 17 bases between the germline ends.

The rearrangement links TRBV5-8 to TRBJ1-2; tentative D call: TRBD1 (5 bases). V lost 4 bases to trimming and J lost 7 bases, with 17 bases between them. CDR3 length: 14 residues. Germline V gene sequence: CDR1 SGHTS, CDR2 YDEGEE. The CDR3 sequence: CASSPKSRTIGYTF. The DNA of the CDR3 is TGTGCCAGCAGCCCTAAATCTCGGACAATTGGCTACACCTTC.

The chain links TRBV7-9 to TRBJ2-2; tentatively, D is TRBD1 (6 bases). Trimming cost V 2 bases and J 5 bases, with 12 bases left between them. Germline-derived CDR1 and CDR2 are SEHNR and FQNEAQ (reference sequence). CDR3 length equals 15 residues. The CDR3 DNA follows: TGTGCCAGCAGCTTAACAGGGATTTGGACCGGGGAGCTGTTTTTT. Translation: CASSLTGIWTGELFF.

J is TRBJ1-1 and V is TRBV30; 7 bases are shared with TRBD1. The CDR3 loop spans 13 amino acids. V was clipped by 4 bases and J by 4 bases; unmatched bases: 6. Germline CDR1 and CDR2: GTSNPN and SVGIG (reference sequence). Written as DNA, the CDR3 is TGTGCCTGGACCAAACAGGGGTCCACTGAAGCTTTCTTT. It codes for CAWTKQGSTEAFF. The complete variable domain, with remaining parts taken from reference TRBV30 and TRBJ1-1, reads SQTIHQWPATLVQPVGSPLSLECTVEGTSNPNLYWYRQAAGRGLQLLFYSVGIGQISSEVPQNLSASRPQDRQFILSSKKLLLSDSGFYLCAWTKQGSTEAFFGQGTRLTVV.

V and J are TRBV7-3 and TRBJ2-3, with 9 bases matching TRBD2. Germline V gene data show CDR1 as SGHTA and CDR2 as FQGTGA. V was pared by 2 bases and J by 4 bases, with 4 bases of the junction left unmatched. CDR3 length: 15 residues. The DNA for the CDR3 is TGTGCCAGCAGCTTAGGACTAGCGAGGGCAGATACGCAGTATTTT. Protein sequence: CASSLGLARADTQYF.

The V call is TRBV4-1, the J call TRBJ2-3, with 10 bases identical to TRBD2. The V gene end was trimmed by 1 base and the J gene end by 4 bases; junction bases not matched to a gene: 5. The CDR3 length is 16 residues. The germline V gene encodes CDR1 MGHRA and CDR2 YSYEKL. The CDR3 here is CASSQVGAGGADTQYF. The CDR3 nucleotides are TGCGCCAGCAGCCAAGTCGGAGCGGGAGGGGCAGATACGCAGTATTTT.

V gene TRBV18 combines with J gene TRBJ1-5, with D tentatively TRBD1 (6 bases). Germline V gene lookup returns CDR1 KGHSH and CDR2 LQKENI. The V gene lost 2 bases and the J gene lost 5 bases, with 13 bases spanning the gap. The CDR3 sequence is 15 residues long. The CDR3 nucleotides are TGTGCCAGCTCACCATACGAGGGGGTACATCAGCCCCAGCATTTT. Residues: CASSPYEGVHQPQHF. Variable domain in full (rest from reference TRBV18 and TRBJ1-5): NAGVMQNPRHLVRRRGQEARLRCSPMKGHSHVYWYRQLPEEGLKFMVYLQKENIIDESGMPKERFSAEFPKEGPSILRIQQVVRGDSAAYFCASSPYEGVHQPQHFGDGTRLSIL.

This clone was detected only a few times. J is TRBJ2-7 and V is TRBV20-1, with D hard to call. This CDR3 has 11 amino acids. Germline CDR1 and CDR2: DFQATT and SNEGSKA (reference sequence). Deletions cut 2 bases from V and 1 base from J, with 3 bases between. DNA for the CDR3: TGCAGTGCTAGACAGTCCTACGAGCAGTACTTC. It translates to CSARQSYEQYF.

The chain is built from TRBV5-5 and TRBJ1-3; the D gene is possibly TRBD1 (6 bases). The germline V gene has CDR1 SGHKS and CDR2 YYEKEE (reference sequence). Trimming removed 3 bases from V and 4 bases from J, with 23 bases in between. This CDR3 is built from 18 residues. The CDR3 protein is CASSSQPQATGSGNTIYF. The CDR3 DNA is TGTGCCAGCAGCTCTCAACCCCAAGCCACAGGGAGCGGAAACACCATATATTTT. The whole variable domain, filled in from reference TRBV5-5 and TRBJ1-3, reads DAGVTQSPTHLIKTRGQQVTLRCSPISGHKSVSWYQQVLGQGPQFIFQYYEKEERGRGNFPDRFSARQFPNYSSELNVNALLLGDSALYLCASSSQPQATGSGNTIYFGEGSWLTVV.

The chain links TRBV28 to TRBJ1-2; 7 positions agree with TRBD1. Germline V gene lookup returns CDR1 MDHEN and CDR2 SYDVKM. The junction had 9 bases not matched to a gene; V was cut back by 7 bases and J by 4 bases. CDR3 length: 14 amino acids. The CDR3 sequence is CASTTTGTAYGYTF. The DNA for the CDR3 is TGTGCCAGCACCACCACCGGGACAGCCTATGGCTACACCTTC.

CDR3 DNA sequence: TGTGCCAGCAGCCCCCGGGCAGGGGAAATCTACGAGCAGTACTTC. Protein product: CASSPRAGEIYEQYF. V usage is TRBV9 and J usage is TRBJ2-7, with a possible D match to TRBD1 (6 bases). Trimming removed 4 bases at V and 3 bases at J, with 17 bases between. The CDR3 spans 15 residues. The germline V gene encodes CDR1 SGDLS and CDR2 YYNGEE.

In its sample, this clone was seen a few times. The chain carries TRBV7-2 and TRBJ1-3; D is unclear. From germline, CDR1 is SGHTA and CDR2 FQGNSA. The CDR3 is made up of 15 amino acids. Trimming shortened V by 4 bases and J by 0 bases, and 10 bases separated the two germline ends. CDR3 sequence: CASSSSGVSGNTIYF. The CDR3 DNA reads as TGTGCCAGCAGCTCGTCCGGGGTCTCTGGAAACACCATATATTTT.